Following are 23 T cell receptor beta chains from one sample sequenced in a study of OX40 agonist ivuxolimab in advanced cancers. TCRdb keeps only in-frame clones here, not all; method: immunoSEQ multiplex PCR. Among roughly 72,000 clones listed, 85% to 90% were seen once. Source: CD4+ or CD8+ T cells sorted from blood, taken in a trial of the OX40 agonist ivuxolimab. The receptors here all came from an adult with an advanced solid tumor such as melanoma, head and neck, liver or kidney cancer.

Here the CDR3 reads CASSRFGGAYNEQFF. The CDR3 region has the DNA TGTGCCAGCAGCCGCTTTGGGGGAGCCTACAATGAGCAGTTCTTC. This chain connects TRBV28 to TRBJ2-1; D is tentatively TRBD1 or TRBD2 (5 bases each). V dropped 6 bases and J dropped 2 bases, with 14 bases sitting between them. Germline CDR1 MDHEN, CDR2 SYDVKM. The CDR3 consists of 15 residues.

The chain recombines TRBV6-5 with TRBJ1-5; no firm D call. This CDR3 has 16 amino acids. The germline CDR1 and CDR2 sequences are MNHEY and SVGAGI. V shed 0 bases and J shed 4 bases, with 13 bases lying between them. The CDR3 region has the DNA TGTGCCAGCAGTTACTCGAAGGGATCCCCTAATCAGCCCCAGCATTTT. It encodes CASSYSKGSPNQPQHF.

The chain couples TRBV10-3 to TRBJ1-1; D is unresolved. Germline V lookup: CDR1 ENHRY, CDR2 SYGVKD. CDR3 length equals 13 residues. Trimming pared 3 bases from V and 7 bases from J, leaving 12 bases between. CDR3 in DNA: TGTGCCATCAGTGATAGGGTCTCAGTTGAAGCTTTCTTT. It is translated as CAISDRVSVEAFF.

This sequence joins TRBV27 and TRBJ2-7, with TRBD1 as a possible D gene (5 bases). Germline V gives CDR1 MNHEY, CDR2 SMNVEV (reference sequence). CDR3 length: 15 residues. V was shortened by 5 bases and J by 0 bases, with 14 bases between the two germline ends. CDR3 sequence: CASSPRTRRSYEQYF. CDR3 coding DNA: TGTGCCAGCAGTCCACGGACAAGACGCTCCTACGAGCAGTACTTC.

This chain links TRBV28 with TRBJ2-2; D is ambiguous. CDR1 MDHEN and CDR2 SYDVKM come from the germline V gene. CDR3 size: 13 residues. CDR3 nucleotide sequence: TGTGCTACAGCGTCCCCTGGAACCGGGGAGCTGTTTTTT. This translates into CATASPGTGELFF.

This clone has more than one count but fewer than ten. CDR3 in amino acids: CASSTQGVYDYGYTF. CDR3 DNA sequence: TGCGCCAGCAGCACTCAGGGGGTCTATGACTATGGCTACACCTTC. This chain links TRBV5-1 with TRBJ1-2; 7 nucleotides align to TRBD1. The CDR3 has 15 amino acids. Germline CDR1 is SGHRS and CDR2 is YFSETQ. The J segment lost 3 bases and the V segment lost 4 bases, leaving 9 bases of the junction unmatched.

This chain uses TRBV2 with TRBJ1-1; D not resolved. Germline loops: CDR1 SNHLY, CDR2 FYNNEI. V was trimmed by 4 bases and J by 2 bases, leaving 8 bases between them. The CDR3 has 13 residues. Written as DNA, the CDR3 is TGTGCCAGCAGTGTGGAGGGTAACACTGAAGCTTTCTTT. Translating gives CASSVEGNTEAFF. Together with reference TRBV2 and TRBJ1-1, the CDR3 gives the full variable domain: EPEVTQTPSHQVTQMGQEVILRCVPISNHLYFYWYRQILGQKVEFLVSFYNNEISEKSEIFDDQFSVERPDGSNFTLKIRSTKLEDSAMYFCASSVEGNTEAFFGQGTRLTVV.

The chain carries TRBV2 and TRBJ1-1; D is perhaps TRBD1 (5 bases). The V end was cut by 9 bases, the J end by 4 bases, with 9 bases between. CDR3 size: 11 residues. Germline V gives CDR1 SNHLY, CDR2 FYNNEI. CDR3 in DNA: TGTGCCAGAAGGGGAGGCACTGAAGCTTTCTTT. This gives the protein CARRGGTEAFF.

CDR3 sequence: CASSPWTATADGYTF. The CDR3, as DNA: TGTGCCAGCTCACCTTGGACAGCGACGGCTGATGGCTACACCTTC. V gene TRBV18 combines with J gene TRBJ1-2, with D possibly being TRBD1 (6 bases). V was pared by 3 bases and J by 6 bases, with 17 bases between. Germline lookup yields CDR1 KGHSH and CDR2 LQKENI. The CDR3 sequence is 15 residues long.

This clone was seen a single time. V is TRBV11-2 and J is TRBJ2-7; 8 bases are shared with TRBD2. The trim removed 4 bases at V and 2 bases at J, leaving 7 bases unmatched. Germline V gene sequence: CDR1 SGHAT, CDR2 FQNNGV. The CDR3 runs to 15 residues. The CDR3 here is CASSYRTSRTYEQYF. CDR3 nucleotide sequence: TGTGCCAGCAGCTACCGGACTAGCCGAACCTACGAGCAGTACTTC. Combining the CDR3 with reference TRBV11-2 and TRBJ2-7 gives the whole variable domain EAGVAQSPRYKIIEKRQSVAFWCNPISGHATLYWYQQILGQGPKLLIQFQNNGVVDDSQLPKDRFSAERLKGVDSTLKIQPAKLEDSAVYLCASSYRTSRTYEQYFGPGTRLTVT.

This chain uses TRBV28 with TRBJ1-2; D gene uncertain. CDR3 size: 12 residues. Germline loops: CDR1 MDHEN, CDR2 SYDVKM. The V and J ends lost 6 bases and 3 bases respectively, with 8 bases between them. Here the CDR3 reads CASSPRDYGYTF. Here the CDR3 DNA reads TGTGCCAGCAGCCCGCGTGACTATGGCTACACCTTC.

The rearrangement joins TRBV7-9 to TRBJ2-6; D is unresolved. This CDR3 region has 17 residues. With 0 bases removed from V and 0 bases from J, the gap between germline ends came to 9 bases. Looked up from germline, CDR1 is SEHNR and CDR2 is FQNEAQ (reference sequence). In DNA form, the CDR3 reads TGTGCCAGCAGCTTAGCAGGGCGAGGCTCTGGGGCCAACGTCCTGACTTTC. This encodes CASSLAGRGSGANVLTF. The variable domain in full, completed from reference TRBV7-9 and TRBJ2-6, reads DTGVSQNPRHKITKRGQNVTFRCDPISEHNRLYWYRQTLGQGPEFLTYFQNEAQLEKSRLLSDRFSAERPKGSFSTLEIQRTEQGDSAMYLCASSLAGRGSGANVLTFGAGSRLTVL.

A single count supports this clone. V is TRBV5-1 and J is TRBJ2-7; tentatively, D is TRBD1 (5 bases). V was pared by 0 bases and J by 2 bases, with 9 bases between. CDR3 length equals 14 residues. The germline gives CDR1 SGHRS, CDR2 YFSETQ. The CDR3 DNA sequence: TGCGCCAGCAGCTTGGGTGACAGAGCCTACGAGCAGTACTTC. The encoded protein is CASSLGDRAYEQYF.

The genes are TRBV4-1 and TRBJ1-1; 8 bases fit TRBD1. Germline V gene sequence: CDR1 MGHRA, CDR2 YSYEKL. Losses at the gene ends were 0 bases for V and 12 bases for J; bases not matched to a gene: 9. This CDR3 contains 14 residues. The CDR3 nucleotides read TGCGCCAGCAGCCAAGAATGGACAGGGTCTAAATCTTTCTTT. Translating gives CASSQEWTGSKSFF.

This chain uses TRBV5-6 with TRBJ2-3; D tentatively fits TRBD1 or TRBD2 (5 bases each). Germline V CDR1 and CDR2: SGHDT, YYEEEE. Trimming removed 4 bases from V and 6 bases from J, with 12 bases in between. The length of the CDR3 is 13 residues. The CDR3 bases are TGTGCCAGCAGCCGGGGCCCGATGGATACGCAGTATTTT. This codes for CASSRGPMDTQYF.

This sequence joins TRBV6-1 and TRBJ1-6; no reliable D call. Deletions cut 4 bases from V and 6 bases from J, with 7 bases between. CDR3 size: 13 residues. Per the germline V gene, CDR1 is MNHNS and CDR2 is SASEGT. CDR3 sequence (DNA): TGTGCCAGCAGTGCCCAGGTTAATTCACCCCTCCACTTT. Encoded protein: CASSAQVNSPLHF.

This clone was counted only a few times. The V call is TRBV11-3, the J call TRBJ1-1; 8 bases match TRBD1. Per the germline V gene, CDR1 is SGHNT and CDR2 is YENEEA. This CDR3 spans 14 amino acids. Unmatched junction bases numbered 8, after V lost 5 bases and J lost 6 bases. The CDR3 loop is CASSPYQGAAEAFF. The CDR3 nucleotides are TGTGCCAGCAGCCCTTACCAGGGGGCGGCTGAAGCTTTCTTT.

A word on this clone: This sample includes further DNA sequences coding for the same CDR3. The chain has TRBV18 and TRBJ2-7; no firm D call. Germline V gives CDR1 KGHSH, CDR2 LQKENI. The V end lost 3 bases, the J end lost 0 bases, and 6 bases lay between the germline ends. There are 13 residues in the CDR3. CDR3 nucleotide sequence: TGTGCCAGCTCACCCCCGAGCTCCTACGAGCAGTACTTC. This codes for CASSPPSSYEQYF.

V gene TRBV6-5 combines with J gene TRBJ1-2; perhaps TRBD1 as D (6 bases). CDR3 size: 16 residues. Deletions cut 0 bases from V and 5 bases from J, with 16 bases between. Looked up from germline, CDR1 is MNHEY and CDR2 is SVGAGI. CDR3 coding DNA: TGTGCCAGCAGTTACTCAGCGAACCAAGGGGGTTATGGCTACACCTTC. Encoded protein: CASSYSANQGGYGYTF.

V gene TRBV6-6 combines with J gene TRBJ1-6; D might be TRBD1 (5 bases). In germline, CDR1 is MNHNY, CDR2 SVGAGI (reference sequence). CDR3 length equals 14 residues. The V end lost 2 bases, the J end lost 7 bases, and 9 bases lay between the germline ends. CDR3 sequence: CASSYPGRNSPLHF. The CDR3 DNA reads as TGTGCCAGCAGTTACCCAGGGAGGAATTCACCCCTCCACTTT.

J is TRBJ1-5 and V is TRBV19; D is undetermined. CDR1 is LNHDA and CDR2 is SQIVND in the germline V gene (reference sequence). The CDR3 covers 15 residues. The germline V and J ends were trimmed by 3 bases and 7 bases, with 16 bases remaining between them. In DNA, the CDR3 is TGTGCCAGTAGTATTGGCGCGCCTGGGAGGCAGCCCCAGCATTTT. This translates into CASSIGAPGRQPQHF. Combining the CDR3 with reference TRBV19 and TRBJ1-5 gives the whole variable domain DGGITQSPKYLFRKEGQNVTLSCEQNLNHDAMYWYRQDPGQGLRLIYYSQIVNDFQKGDIAEGYSVSREKKESFPLTVTSAQKNPTAFYLCASSIGAPGRQPQHFGDGTRLSIL.

The rearrangement joins TRBV6-5 to TRBJ1-2, with TRBD1 matching over 9 bases. This CDR3 has 16 residues. V gave up 4 bases and J gave up 5 bases; unmatched junction bases: 11. Germline CDR1 is MNHEY and CDR2 is SVGAGI. The CDR3 coding sequence is TGTGCCAGCAGTTGGGACAGGGCTCGGAGGGGGTATGGCTACACCTTC. Translated: CASSWDRARRGYGYTF.

The CDR3 nucleotides are TGTGCCAGCAGGGGCTCCTACAATGAGCAGTTCTTC. It translates to CASRGSYNEQFF. The V call is TRBV28, the J call TRBJ2-1; D uncertain. The CDR3 has 12 residues. Trimming removed 6 bases from V and 0 bases from J, with 3 bases in between. Looked up from germline, CDR1 is MDHEN and CDR2 is SYDVKM.